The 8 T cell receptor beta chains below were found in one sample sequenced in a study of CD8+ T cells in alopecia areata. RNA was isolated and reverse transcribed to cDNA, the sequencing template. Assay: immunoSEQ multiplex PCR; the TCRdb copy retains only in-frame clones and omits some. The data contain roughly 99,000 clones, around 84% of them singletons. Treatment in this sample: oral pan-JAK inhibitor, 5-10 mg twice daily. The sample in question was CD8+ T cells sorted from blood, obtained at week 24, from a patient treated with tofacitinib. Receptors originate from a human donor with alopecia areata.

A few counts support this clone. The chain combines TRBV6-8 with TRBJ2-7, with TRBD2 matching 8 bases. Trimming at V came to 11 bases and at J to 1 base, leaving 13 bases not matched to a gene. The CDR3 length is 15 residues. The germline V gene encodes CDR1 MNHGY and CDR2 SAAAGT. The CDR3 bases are TGTGCCCAAGCAGAATACGGACTAGCATCCTACGAGCAGTACTTC. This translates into CAQAEYGLASYEQYF.

In DNA, the CDR3 is TGTGCCAGCAGCTCCTACGGGACGTCGGATCTAGCCAAAAACATTCAGTACTTC. Translating it yields CASSSYGTSDLAKNIQYF. V is TRBV11-3 and J is TRBJ2-4, with D perhaps assigned TRBD1 or TRBD2 (5 bases each). CDR1 is SGHNT and CDR2 is YENEEA in the germline V gene. Trimming took off 4 bases at V and 0 bases at J, with 19 bases between the two ends. The CDR3 contains 18 residues.

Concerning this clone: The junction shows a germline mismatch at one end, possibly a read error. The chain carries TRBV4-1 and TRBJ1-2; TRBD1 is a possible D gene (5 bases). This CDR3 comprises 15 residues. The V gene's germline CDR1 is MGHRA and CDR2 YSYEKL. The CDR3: CASSQGVEGIGGYTF. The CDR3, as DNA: TGTGCCAGCAGCCAAGGCGTCGAGGGGATCGGGGGCTACACCTTC.

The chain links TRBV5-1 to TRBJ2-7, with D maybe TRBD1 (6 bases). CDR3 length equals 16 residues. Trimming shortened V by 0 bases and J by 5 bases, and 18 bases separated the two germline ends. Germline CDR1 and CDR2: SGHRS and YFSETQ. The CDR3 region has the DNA TGCGCCAGCAGCTTGGGGCAGGGGATATGGGTTGACGAGCAGTACTTC. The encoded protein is CASSLGQGIWVDEQYF.

The CDR3 coding sequence is TGCGCCAGCAGCCGAGCGACAGGGGAGGGTCAGCCCCAGCATTTT. Translating gives CASSRATGEGQPQHF. This chain links TRBV4-1 with TRBJ1-5; TRBD1 matches at 8 bases. V shed 4 bases, J shed 6 bases, and the junction held 8 bases outside the gene matches. The CDR3 consists of 15 residues. Per germline, CDR1 MGHRA and CDR2 YSYEKL.

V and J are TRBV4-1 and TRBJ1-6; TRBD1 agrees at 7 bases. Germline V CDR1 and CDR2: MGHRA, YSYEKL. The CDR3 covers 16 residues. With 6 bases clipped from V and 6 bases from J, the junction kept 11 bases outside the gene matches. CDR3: CASSHRTGQPNSPLHF. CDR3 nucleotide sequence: TGCGCCAGCAGTCACCGGACAGGCCAGCCTAATTCACCCCTCCACTTT.

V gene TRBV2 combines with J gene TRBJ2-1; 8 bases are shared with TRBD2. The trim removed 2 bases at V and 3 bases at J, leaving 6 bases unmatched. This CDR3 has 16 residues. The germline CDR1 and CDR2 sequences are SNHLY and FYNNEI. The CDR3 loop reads CASSELSLAVYNEQFF. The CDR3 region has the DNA TGTGCCAGCAGTGAACTTTCACTAGCGGTCTACAATGAGCAGTTCTTC.

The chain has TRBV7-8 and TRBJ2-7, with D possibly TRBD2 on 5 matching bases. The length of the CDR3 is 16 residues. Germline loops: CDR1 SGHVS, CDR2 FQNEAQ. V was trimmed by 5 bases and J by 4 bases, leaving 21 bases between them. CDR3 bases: TGTGCCAGCAGCCTCGGGCGGGTCACCGGGGTTTACGAGCAGTACTTC. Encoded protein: CASSLGRVTGVYEQYF.